This entry describes one T cell receptor (beta chain). The V end was cut by 8 bases, the J end by 3 bases, with 18 bases between. The CDR3 runs 14 residues. Germline CDR1 and CDR2: SGHDT and YYEEEE. The data derive from a study of blood T cell repertoires in COVID-19. Looking at the study overall: The samples span acute and convalescent COVID-19 from the United States, Italy and Spain. T cells, B-cell-depleted T cells, or PBMCs provided the cDNA or gDNA that served as material.

The Seattle site enrolled patients during active infection and followed them longitudinally. Authors' analysis steps: It was from reference gene primer amplification that nucleated cell counts were estimated. Only in-frame clones appear in the TCRdb table, and some are missing; sequencing was by immunoSEQ multiplex PCR. The V and J calls and clone size are taken from that table; D and trimming were inferred from the DNA. Of around 200,000 clones in the sample, 65% to 85% were seen once. The rearrangement uses TRBV5-6 and TRBJ2-7, with D possibly matching TRBD2 (6 bases). Sequencing was performed on peripheral blood. This clonotype was obtained from a woman aged 25 to 39 with COVID-19, enrolled during active disease. The CDR3 DNA reads TGTGCCAGTACGAGGGGAGGTTCCTTCTACGAGCAGTACTTC. Its translation is CASTRGGSFYEQYF. The variable domain in full, with the rest retrieved from reference TRBV5-6 and TRBJ2-7, is DAGVTQSPTHLIKTRGQQVTLRCSPKSGHDTVSWYQQALGQGPQFIFQYYEEEERQRGNFPDRFSGHQFPNYSSELNVNALLLGDSALYLCASTRGGSFYEQYFGPGTRLTVT.